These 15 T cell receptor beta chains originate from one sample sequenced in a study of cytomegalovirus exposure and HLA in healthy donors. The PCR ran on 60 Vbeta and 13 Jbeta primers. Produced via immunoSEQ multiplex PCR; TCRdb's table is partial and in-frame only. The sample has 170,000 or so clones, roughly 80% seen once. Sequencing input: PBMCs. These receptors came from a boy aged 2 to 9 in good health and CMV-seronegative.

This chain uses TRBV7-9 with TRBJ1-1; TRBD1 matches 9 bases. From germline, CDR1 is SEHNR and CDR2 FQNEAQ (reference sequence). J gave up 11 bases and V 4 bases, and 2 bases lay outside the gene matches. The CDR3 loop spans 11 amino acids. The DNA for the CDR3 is TGTGCCAGCAGCTCACAGGGGGCGGCTTTCTTT. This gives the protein CASSSQGAAFF.

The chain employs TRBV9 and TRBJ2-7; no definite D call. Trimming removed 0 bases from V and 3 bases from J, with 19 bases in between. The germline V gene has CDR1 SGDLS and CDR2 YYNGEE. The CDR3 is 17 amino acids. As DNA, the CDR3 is TGTGCCAGCAGCGTAGCCACCCCTCGTGGCGGTTACTACGAGCAGTACTTC. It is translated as CASSVATPRGGYYEQYF.

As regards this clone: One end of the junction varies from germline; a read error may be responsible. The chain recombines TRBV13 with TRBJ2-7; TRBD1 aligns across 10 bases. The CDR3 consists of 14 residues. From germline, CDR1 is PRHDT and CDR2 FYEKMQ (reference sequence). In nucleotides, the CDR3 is TGTGTCAGCAGCTTAGGGGACAGGGGCTACGAGCAGTACTTC. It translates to CVSSLGDRGYEQYF.

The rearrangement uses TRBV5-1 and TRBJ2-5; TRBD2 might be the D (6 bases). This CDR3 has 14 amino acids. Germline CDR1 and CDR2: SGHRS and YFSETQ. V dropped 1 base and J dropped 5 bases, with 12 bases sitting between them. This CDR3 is CASSLWSGRETQYF. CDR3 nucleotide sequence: TGCGCCAGCAGCTTGTGGTCAGGGAGGGAGACCCAGTACTTC.

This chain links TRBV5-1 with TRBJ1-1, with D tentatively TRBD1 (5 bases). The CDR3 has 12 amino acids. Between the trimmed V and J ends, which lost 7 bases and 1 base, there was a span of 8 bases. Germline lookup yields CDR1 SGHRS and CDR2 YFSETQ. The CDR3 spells CASAGGNTEAFF. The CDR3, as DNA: TGCGCCAGCGCGGGGGGGAACACTGAAGCTTTCTTT.

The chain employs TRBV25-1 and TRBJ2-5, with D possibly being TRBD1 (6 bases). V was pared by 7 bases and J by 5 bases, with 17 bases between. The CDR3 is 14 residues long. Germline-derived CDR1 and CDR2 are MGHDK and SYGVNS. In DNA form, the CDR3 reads TGTGCCAGCATCCAGGGGTTAGTGGCGGAGACCCAGTACTTC. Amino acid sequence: CASIQGLVAETQYF.

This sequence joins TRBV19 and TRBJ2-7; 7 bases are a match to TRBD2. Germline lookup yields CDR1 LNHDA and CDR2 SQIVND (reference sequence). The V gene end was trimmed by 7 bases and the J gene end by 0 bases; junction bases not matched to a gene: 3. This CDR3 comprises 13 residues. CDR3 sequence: CASKSGDSYEQYF. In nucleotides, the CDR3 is TGTGCCAGTAAGAGCGGGGACTCCTACGAGCAGTACTTC. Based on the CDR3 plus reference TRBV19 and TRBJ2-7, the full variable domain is DGGITQSPKYLFRKEGQNVTLSCEQNLNHDAMYWYRQDPGQGLRLIYYSQIVNDFQKGDIAEGYSVSREKKESFPLTVTSAQKNPTAFYLCASKSGDSYEQYFGPGTRLTVT.

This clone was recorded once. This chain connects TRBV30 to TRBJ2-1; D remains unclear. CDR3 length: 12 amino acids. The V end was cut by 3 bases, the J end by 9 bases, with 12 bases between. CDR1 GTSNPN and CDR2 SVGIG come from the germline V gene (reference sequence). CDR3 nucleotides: TGTGCCTGGAGCCTAAGACCTAGTGAGCAGTTCTTC. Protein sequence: CAWSLRPSEQFF.

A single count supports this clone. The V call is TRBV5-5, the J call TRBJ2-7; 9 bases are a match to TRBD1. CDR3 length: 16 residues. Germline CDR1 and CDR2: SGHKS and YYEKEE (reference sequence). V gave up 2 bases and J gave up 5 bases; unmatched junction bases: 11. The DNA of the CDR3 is TGTGCCAGCAGCTTAGGAGGTAGGACAGGGGTCCACGAGCAGTACTTC. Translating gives CASSLGGRTGVHEQYF.

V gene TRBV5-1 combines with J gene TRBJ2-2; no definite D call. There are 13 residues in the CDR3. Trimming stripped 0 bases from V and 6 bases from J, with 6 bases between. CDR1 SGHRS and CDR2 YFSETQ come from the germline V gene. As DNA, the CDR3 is TGCGCCAGCAGCTTGGATACAGCCGGGGAGCTGTTTTTT. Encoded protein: CASSLDTAGELFF. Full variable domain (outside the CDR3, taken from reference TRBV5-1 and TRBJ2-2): KAGVTQTPRYLIKTRGQQVTLSCSPISGHRSVSWYQQTPGQGLQFLFEYFSETQRNKGNFPGRFSGRQFSNSRSEMNVSTLELGDSALYLCASSLDTAGELFFGEGSRLTVL.

CDR3 residues: CASSSDRVEETQYF. The CDR3 DNA is TGTGCCAGCAGTTCGGACAGGGTGGAGGAGACCCAGTACTTC. This chain connects TRBV28 to TRBJ2-5, with 8 nucleotides matching TRBD1. The CDR3 runs to 14 residues. After removal of 4 bases from V and 5 bases from J, the junction contained 6 bases not matched to a gene. Germline V gene data show CDR1 as MDHEN and CDR2 as SYDVKM.

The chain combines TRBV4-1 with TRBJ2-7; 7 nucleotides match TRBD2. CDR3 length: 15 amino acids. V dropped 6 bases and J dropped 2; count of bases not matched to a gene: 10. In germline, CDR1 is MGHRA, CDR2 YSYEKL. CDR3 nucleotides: TGCGCCAGCAGACCCGGCGGGGAGGGCCCCTACGAGCAGTACTTC. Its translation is CASRPGGEGPYEQYF.

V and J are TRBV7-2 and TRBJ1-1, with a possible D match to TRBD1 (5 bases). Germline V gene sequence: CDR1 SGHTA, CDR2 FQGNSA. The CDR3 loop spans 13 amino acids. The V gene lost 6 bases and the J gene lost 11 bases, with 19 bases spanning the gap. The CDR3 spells CASSFDSLRGAFF. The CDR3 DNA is TGTGCCAGCAGTTTCGACAGCCTGCGGGGGGCTTTCTTT.

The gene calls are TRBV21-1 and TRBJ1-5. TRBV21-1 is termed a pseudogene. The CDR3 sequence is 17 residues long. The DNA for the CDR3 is TGTGCCAGCAGCAAAGCGCTTGGAGGTAGTACAACTCAGCCCCAGCATTTT. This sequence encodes CASSKALGGSTTQPQHF.

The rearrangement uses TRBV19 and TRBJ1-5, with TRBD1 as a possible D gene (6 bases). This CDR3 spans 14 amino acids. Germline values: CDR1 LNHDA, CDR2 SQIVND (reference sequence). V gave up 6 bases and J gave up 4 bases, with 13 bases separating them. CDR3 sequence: CASSGGQLNQPQHF. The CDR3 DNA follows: TGTGCCAGTAGCGGGGGGCAGTTAAATCAGCCCCAGCATTTT.